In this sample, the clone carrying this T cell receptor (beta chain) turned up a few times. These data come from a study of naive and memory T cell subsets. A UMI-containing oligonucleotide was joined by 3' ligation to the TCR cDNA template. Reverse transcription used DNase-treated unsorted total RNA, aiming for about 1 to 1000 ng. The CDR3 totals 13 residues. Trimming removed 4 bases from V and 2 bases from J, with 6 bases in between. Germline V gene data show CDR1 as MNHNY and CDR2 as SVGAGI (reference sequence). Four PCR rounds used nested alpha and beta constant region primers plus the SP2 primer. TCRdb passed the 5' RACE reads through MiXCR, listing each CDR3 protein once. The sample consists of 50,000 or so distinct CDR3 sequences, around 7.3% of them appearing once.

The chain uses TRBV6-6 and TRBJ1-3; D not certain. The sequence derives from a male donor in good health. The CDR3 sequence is CASSSSTGNTIYF. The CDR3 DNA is TGTGCCAGCAGTTCTTCCACTGGAAACACCATATATTTT.